What follows is one T cell receptor beta chain and its context. This clonotype was recorded a few times. Its antigen is not yet known. No qualities accompany the bases; no much larger clone lies one base away. Relative to germline, V is 2 bases shorter and J is 6 bases shorter, with 10 bases between their ends. CDR1 and CDR2 were assigned from the germline V gene as SNHLY and FYNNEI. Its CDR3 holds 13 amino acids, cysteine through phenylalanine. Of the read, only the CDR3 DNA is kept; its 39 bases are in frame from base 1. These data originate in a study of T-cell reconstitution after alpha-beta-depleted transplantation in children (dated by TCRdb to the mid-2010s). Regarding the complete study: T-cell immune reconstitution after TCRalphabeta/CD19-depleted allogeneic hematopoietic cell transplantation in children was quantitatively tracked in the study by means of TCR repertoire profiling. On the study overall, not on this receptor specifically: Over the following months the frequencies of hyperexpanded clones went down, and after one year T-cell counts and TCRbeta diversity were mostly credited to newly produced T cells. The high TCRbeta diversity at day 60 in some patients was ascribed to recipient T cells and intrathymic progenitors that had survived conditioning. The apparently early alphabetaT-cell count recovery about two months after transplant was reportedly dependent on only several hundred rapidly expanded clones derived from non-depleted graft cells.

The treatment or condition label, as the study defines it: allogeneic hematopoietic cell transplantation with graft depleted of TCRalphabeta T cells and CD19 B cells. The transplant recipients were children given TCRalphabeta/CD19-depleted allogeneic hematopoietic cell grafts. The library came from PCR. Instrument used: Illumina HiSeq 2500. To normalize quantification of the TCRbeta repertoire, the TCR libraries were built with molecular barcoding that relied on unique molecular identifiers. TCRdb reprocessed the public reads (quality trimming at Q25 with fastp, clone calling with MiXCR) and kept in-frame beta chains. Each entry is one CDR3 protein sequence, shown with its most common DNA and genes. The sample table lists about 78,000 distinct CDR3 sequences, roughly an eighth of them with a count of one. The ten largest account for less than 35% of the sample.

The source was PBMCs, mostly from graft donor cells, collected 180 days after TCRalphabeta/CD19-depleted stem cell transplant. In this chain, TRBV2 is recombined with TRBJ1-2, with the D gene not confidently named. This sequence was found in a male patient aged 2 to 10 who had a stem cell transplant for acute lymphoblastic leukemia, so the T cells may come from the graft donor. The DNA sequence is as follows: TGTGCCAGCAGTGAATTGCCCGGGGATGGCTACACCTTC. Its amino acids are CASSELPGDGYTF.